These 20 T cell receptor beta chains came from one sample sequenced in a study of technical replicates of blood from a few donors. The table came from immunoSEQ multiplex PCR; TCRdb's copy has only in-frame clones and leaves some out. Here the sample spans under 85,000 clones, approximately 96% being singletons. The specimen was T cells isolated from PBMCs. The source of these receptors is a human donor in good health.

This clone was seen a few times. V is TRBV9 and J is TRBJ1-5, with D possibly TRBD1 on 5 matching bases. This CDR3 has 15 residues. The germline gives CDR1 SGDLS, CDR2 YYNGEE. The V and J ends lost 1 base and 2 bases respectively, with 10 bases between them. DNA of the CDR3: TGTGCCAGCAGCGTAAATGGGGGGGGCAATCAGCCCCAGCATTTT. Its protein product is CASSVNGGGNQPQHF.

The gene calls are TRBV28 and TRBJ2-3, with D possibly TRBD2 on 5 matching bases. V was pared by 2 bases and J by 2 bases, with 14 bases between. Germline V lookup: CDR1 MDHEN, CDR2 SYDVKM. This CDR3 spans 16 amino acids. CDR3 sequence (DNA): TGTGCCAGCAGTTTAAGAAGCGGAGCGGACACAGATACGCAGTATTTT. This encodes CASSLRSGADTDTQYF.

The chain has TRBV27 and TRBJ2-5, with TRBD2 as a possible D gene (6 bases). Trimming shortened V by 5 bases and J by 4 bases, and 14 bases separated the two germline ends. This CDR3 is 14 amino acids long. The germline V gene has CDR1 MNHEY and CDR2 SMNVEV (reference sequence). The CDR3 DNA follows: TGTGCCAGCAGTCCCTTACTAGCCCCAGAGACCCAGTACTTC. Encoded protein: CASSPLLAPETQYF.

The chain recombines TRBV9 with TRBJ2-5; 7 bases are shared with TRBD2. Germline V gene data show CDR1 as SGDLS and CDR2 as YYNGEE. V shed 3 bases and J 5 bases; nucleotides not matched to a gene: 7. The CDR3 consists of 14 residues. The CDR3 DNA is TGTGCCAGCAGCGCCTTTGGGGGGGAGGAGACCCAGTACTTC. Translating gives CASSAFGGEETQYF.

The V gene is TRBV5-6, the J gene TRBJ2-7; TRBD1 aligns across 7 bases. CDR3 length equals 15 residues. Germline V gene sequence: CDR1 SGHDT, CDR2 YYEEEE. J gave up 3 bases and V 4 bases, and 10 bases lay outside the gene matches. CDR3 residues: CASSQRTGLVYEQYF. The DNA for the CDR3 is TGTGCCAGCAGCCAAAGGACAGGCTTAGTCTACGAGCAGTACTTC.

V and J are TRBV4-1 and TRBJ2-3; 8 bases agree with TRBD2. Per germline, CDR1 MGHRA and CDR2 YSYEKL. Trimming removed 2 bases from V and 2 bases from J; junction bases left unmatched: 6. The CDR3 has 16 amino acids. Here the CDR3 reads CASSQRAGDVTDTQYF. As DNA, the CDR3 is TGCGCCAGCAGCCAACGAGCGGGAGACGTCACAGATACGCAGTATTTT.

In this sample, this clone turned up once. The chain is built from TRBV7-3 and TRBJ2-1, with D maybe TRBD1 (6 bases). In germline, CDR1 is SGHTA, CDR2 FQGTGA. Trimming pared 5 bases from V and 7 bases from J, leaving 12 bases between. The CDR3 spans 13 residues. The CDR3 reads CASSARRGNEQFF. The DNA for the CDR3 is TGTGCCAGCAGCGCCCGTAGGGGGAATGAGCAGTTCTTC.

CDR3 in amino acids: CASSQVDRSNTEAFF. The CDR3 region has the DNA TGCGCCAGCAGCCAAGTAGACAGATCGAACACTGAAGCTTTCTTT. The chain uses TRBV4-1 and TRBJ1-1; weak D call: TRBD1 (5 bases). Trimming left V 1 base short and J 1 base short, with 10 bases between. The germline CDR1 and CDR2 sequences are MGHRA and YSYEKL. The CDR3 is 15 amino acids.

DNA for the CDR3: TGTGCCAGCAGCCGACAGGGAGTGAGGTCCGGGGAGCTGTTTTTT. Translation: CASSRQGVRSGELFF. The chain has TRBV5-6 and TRBJ2-2; 7 bases align to TRBD1. Germline V gene lookup returns CDR1 SGHDT and CDR2 YYEEEE. The CDR3 is 15 amino acids. The V and J ends lost 4 bases and 6 bases, in that order; junction bases with no gene match: 9.

The V gene is TRBV28, the J gene TRBJ2-1; D is possibly TRBD2 (6 bases). Trimming removed 5 bases from V and 2 bases from J, with 13 bases in between. The CDR3 length is 15 residues. Germline V lookup: CDR1 MDHEN, CDR2 SYDVKM. The CDR3 loop is CASSRRRGTYNEQFF. The CDR3 DNA reads as TGTGCCAGCAGTCGACGGCGGGGTACCTACAATGAGCAGTTCTTC.

This chain links TRBV9 with TRBJ1-1; the D is unclear. This CDR3 comprises 14 residues. The V gene lost 0 bases and the J gene lost 1 base, with 7 bases spanning the gap. Germline CDR1 is SGDLS and CDR2 is YYNGEE. CDR3 bases: TGTGCCAGCAGCGTAGTCGGAGGGAACACTGAAGCTTTCTTT. Translation: CASSVVGGNTEAFF.

The V call is TRBV6-1, the J call TRBJ2-5, with 14 positions matching TRBD2. Looked up from germline, CDR1 is MNHNS and CDR2 is SASEGT. V shed 4 bases and J 4 bases; nucleotides not matched to a gene: 2. The CDR3 extends over 15 amino acids. CDR3 amino acids: CASSGLAGGPETQYF. The CDR3 coding sequence is TGTGCCAGCAGTGGACTAGCGGGAGGGCCAGAGACCCAGTACTTC.

The chain joins TRBV4-1 to TRBJ2-1; 10 nucleotides match TRBD1. Looked up from germline, CDR1 is MGHRA and CDR2 is YSYEKL. The J segment lost 8 bases and the V segment lost 5 bases, leaving 12 bases of the junction unmatched. This CDR3 is 16 amino acids long. CDR3 sequence (DNA): TGCGCCAGCAGCAAAAAGACAGGGGGCTTGATCGATGAGCAGTTCTTC. Protein: CASSKKTGGLIDEQFF.

This chain links TRBV6-5 with TRBJ1-2; no reliable D call. The CDR3 totals 14 residues. Trimming pared 4 bases from V and 3 bases from J, leaving 12 bases between. CDR1 is MNHEY and CDR2 is SVGAGI in the germline V gene. CDR3 sequence: CASSLGRSDYGYTF. The DNA for the CDR3 is TGTGCCAGCAGTTTGGGCAGATCTGACTATGGCTACACCTTC.

The genes are TRBV27 and TRBJ1-5; maybe TRBD1 (5 bases). Trimming cost V 1 base and J 0 bases, with 10 bases left between them. Germline V gives CDR1 MNHEY, CDR2 SMNVEV (reference sequence). This CDR3 comprises 16 residues. The CDR3 loop reads CASSLFLGGSNQPQHF. CDR3 in DNA: TGTGCCAGCAGTTTATTTTTGGGGGGTAGCAATCAGCCCCAGCATTTT.

The rearrangement joins TRBV7-9 to TRBJ1-1; 8 bases map to TRBD1. J was trimmed by 5 bases and V by 11 bases; bases with no gene match: 7. Germline V gives CDR1 SEHNR, CDR2 FQNEAQ (reference sequence). The CDR3 is 12 residues long. The CDR3 DNA follows: TGTGCCGGAATAACAGGGGGTACTGAAGCTTTCTTT. Its protein product is CAGITGGTEAFF.

V is TRBV7-2 and J is TRBJ1-5; perhaps TRBD1 as D (5 bases). Germline V gene data show CDR1 as SGHTA and CDR2 as FQGNSA. V lost 5 bases and J 4 bases, leaving 15 bases between the germline ends. The CDR3 runs to 15 residues. CDR3 sequence: CASSPFRDSNQPQHF. The CDR3 region has the DNA TGTGCCAGCAGCCCGTTCCGGGACTCGAATCAGCCCCAGCATTTT.

Notes on this clone: The same CDR3 is also encoded by other DNA sequences in this sample. The gene calls are TRBV9 and TRBJ1-2, with D tentatively TRBD1 (5 bases). CDR1 SGDLS and CDR2 YYNGEE come from the germline V gene. This CDR3 has 12 residues. V lost 1 base, J lost 5 bases, and 6 bases lay in between. The CDR3 here is CASSVTGYGYTF. The CDR3 DNA follows: TGTGCCAGCAGCGTAACAGGATATGGCTACACCTTC. The entire variable domain, with the rest obtained from reference TRBV9 and TRBJ1-2, is as follows: DSGVTQTPKHLITATGQRVTLRCSPRSGDLSVYWYQQSLDQGLQFLIQYYNGEERAKGNILERFSAQQFPDLHSELNLSSLELGDSALYFCASSVTGYGYTFGSGTRLTVV.

This sequence joins TRBV2 and TRBJ2-7; no clear D gene. Germline CDR1 reads SNHLY; CDR2 reads FYNNEI. Trimming pared 8 bases from V and 2 bases from J, leaving 10 bases between. The length of the CDR3 is 12 residues. In DNA, the CDR3 is TGTGCCAGCTATAGCAGAGCCTACGAGCAGTACTTC. Translating gives CASYSRAYEQYF.

Worth noting for this clone: One end of the junction fails to match germline, which may point to a read error. The V gene is TRBV2, the J gene TRBJ1-1; tentative D call: TRBD1 (6 bases). The CDR3 runs 16 residues. Germline CDR1 and CDR2: SNHLY and FYNNEI. CDR3 region: CTSSMTLIQGVPEAFF. In DNA, the CDR3 is TGTACCAGCAGTATGACACTTATACAGGGAGTTCCTGAAGCTTTCTTT.